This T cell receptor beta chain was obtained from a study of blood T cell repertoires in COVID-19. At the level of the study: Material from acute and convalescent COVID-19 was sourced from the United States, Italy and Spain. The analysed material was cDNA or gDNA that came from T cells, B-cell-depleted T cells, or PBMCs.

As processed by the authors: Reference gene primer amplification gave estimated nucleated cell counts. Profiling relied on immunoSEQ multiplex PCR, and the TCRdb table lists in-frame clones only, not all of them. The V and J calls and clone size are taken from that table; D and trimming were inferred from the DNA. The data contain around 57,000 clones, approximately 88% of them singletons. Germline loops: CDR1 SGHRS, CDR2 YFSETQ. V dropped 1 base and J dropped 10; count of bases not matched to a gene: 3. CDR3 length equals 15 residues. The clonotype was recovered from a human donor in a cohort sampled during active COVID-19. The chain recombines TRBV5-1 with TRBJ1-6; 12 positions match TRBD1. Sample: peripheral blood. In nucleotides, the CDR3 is TGCGCCAGCAGCTTGCGGGACAGGGGGCAGTCACCCCTCCACTTT. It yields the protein CASSLRDRGQSPLHF. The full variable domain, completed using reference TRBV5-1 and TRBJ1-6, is KAGVTQTPRYLIKTRGQQVTLSCSPISGHRSVSWYQQTPGQGLQFLFEYFSETQRNKGNFPGRFSGRQFSNSRSEMNVSTLELGDSALYLCASSLRDRGQSPLHFGNGTRLTVT.